This T cell receptor (beta chain) was identified during a study of cytomegalovirus exposure and HLA in healthy donors. Notes on the study in general: Researchers catalogued some 160 TCR beta chains as cytomegalovirus-associated.

On this clone: Its antigen is not identified.

Germline-derived CDR1 and CDR2 are MNHEY and SVGAGI. J gave up 2 bases and V 2 bases, and 6 bases lay outside the gene matches. The CDR3 sequence is 15 residues long. This table comes from immunoSEQ multiplex PCR, and its TCRdb copy is limited to in-frame clones, with some not included. The table has about 130,000 clones, 89% seen once. Sequenced sample: PBMCs. This sequence joins TRBV6-5 and TRBJ2-7, with 7 bases that match TRBD2. The receptor comes from a woman aged 18-29 years in good health and CMV-seronegative. The CDR3 nucleotides read TGTGCCAGCAGTTACACCGGCGGGGGAGCCTACGAGCAGTACTTC. Residues: CASSYTGGGAYEQYF.